This entry describes one T cell receptor delta chain. There are many counts of this clone. No cognate antigen has been identified for it. One base away there is no much larger clone; base qualities are not given. This sample is drawn from a study of gamma-delta T cells after stem cell transplantation (dated by TCRdb to about 2016). The protocol used for the library was RT-PCR. Sequencing was performed on an Illumina MiSeq. TCRdb processed the public reads again with the CATT caller, after which rows with matching DNA were combined. For this sample the table gives some 5,800 delta-chain clones, of which roughly 2% were detected only once. The ten largest clones take up just under 20% of the sample. From the cysteine through the phenylalanine, the CDR3 covers 20 amino acids. Only CDR3 DNA is held: 60 bases, read in frame from base 1. CDR1 and CDR2 were assigned from the germline V gene as GEAIGNYY and EKD. Germline trimming amounts to 0 bases on V and 5 bases on J, with 17 as the count of junction bases outside the gene matches.

Recombination linked TRDV2 to TRDJ1; the central 13 bases match TRDD3. The sample was gamma-delta T cells. This sequence originates from a human donor. It is not recorded whose cells these are; they may come from a transplant donor. CDR3 region: CACDTLGLTGGYGKTDKLIF. The sequence in DNA is TGTGCCTGTGACACCTTGGGACTTACTGGGGGATACGGAAAAACTGATAAACTCATCTTT.